The entry below describes one T cell receptor beta chain. TCRdb's copy holds only in-frame clones and misses some; the assay was immunoSEQ multiplex PCR. This table holds a few hundred thousand clones, 75% to 95% found once. The sample belongs to a study of Ad26.COV2.S vaccination and SARS-CoV-2 variants. The ends were cut back, 2 bases at V and 3 bases at J, with 14 bases in the middle. CDR3 length equals 16 residues. Germline CDR1 and CDR2: SGHTA and FQGNSA. Indicated treatment: roughly 18 received Ad26.COV2.S at low or high dose, single or two shots; 5 received placebo; per-sample allocation not given. Collection of the samples took place on day 63 after the first injection of vaccine or placebo. This adult donor, from Boston, was 18-55 years old.

The chain links TRBV7-2 to TRBJ2-1; TRBD2 might be the D (5 bases). Material: peripheral blood, obtained in a trial of Ad26.COV2.S vaccine versus placebo. The receptor's source is a person aged 18-65 years who received the Ad26.COV2.S COVID-19 vaccine or a placebo. CDR3: CASSLFSARGYNEQFF. The CDR3 DNA sequence: TGTGCCAGCAGCTTATTTTCGGCCCGGGGCTACAATGAGCAGTTCTTC.